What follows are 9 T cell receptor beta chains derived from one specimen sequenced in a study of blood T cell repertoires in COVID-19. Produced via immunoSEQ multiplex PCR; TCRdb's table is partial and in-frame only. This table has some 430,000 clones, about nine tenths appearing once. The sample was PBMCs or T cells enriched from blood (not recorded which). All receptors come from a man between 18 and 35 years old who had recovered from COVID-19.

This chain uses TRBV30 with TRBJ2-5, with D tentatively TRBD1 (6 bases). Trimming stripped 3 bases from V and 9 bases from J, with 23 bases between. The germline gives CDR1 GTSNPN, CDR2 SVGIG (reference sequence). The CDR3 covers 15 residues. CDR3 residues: CAWSPQGPAGMAQYF. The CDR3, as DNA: TGTGCCTGGAGCCCACAGGGTCCCGCCGGAATGGCCCAGTACTTC.

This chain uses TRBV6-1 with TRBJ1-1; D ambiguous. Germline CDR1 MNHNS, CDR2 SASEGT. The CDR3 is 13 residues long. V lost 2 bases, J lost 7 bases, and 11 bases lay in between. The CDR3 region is CASSELVADEAFF. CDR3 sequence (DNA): TGTGCCAGCAGTGAATTGGTGGCGGATGAAGCTTTCTTT.

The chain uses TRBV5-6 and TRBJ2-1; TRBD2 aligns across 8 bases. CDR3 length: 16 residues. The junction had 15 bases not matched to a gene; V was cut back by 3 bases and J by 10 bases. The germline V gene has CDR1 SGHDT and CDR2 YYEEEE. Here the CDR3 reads CASSSYRPAGGHEQFF. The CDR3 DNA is TGTGCCAGCAGCTCATACAGGCCGGCGGGAGGTCACGAGCAGTTCTTC. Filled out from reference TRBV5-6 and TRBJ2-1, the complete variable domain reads DAGVTQSPTHLIKTRGQQVTLRCSPKSGHDTVSWYQQALGQGPQFIFQYYEEEERQRGNFPDRFSGHQFPNYSSELNVNALLLGDSALYLCASSSYRPAGGHEQFFGPGTRLTVL.

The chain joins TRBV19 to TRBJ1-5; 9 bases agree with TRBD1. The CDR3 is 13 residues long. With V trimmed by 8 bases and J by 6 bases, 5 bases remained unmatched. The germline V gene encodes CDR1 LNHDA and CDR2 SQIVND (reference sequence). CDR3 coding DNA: TGTGCCAGTGGGGGGACAGGGCTTCAGCCCCAGCATTTT. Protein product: CASGGTGLQPQHF.

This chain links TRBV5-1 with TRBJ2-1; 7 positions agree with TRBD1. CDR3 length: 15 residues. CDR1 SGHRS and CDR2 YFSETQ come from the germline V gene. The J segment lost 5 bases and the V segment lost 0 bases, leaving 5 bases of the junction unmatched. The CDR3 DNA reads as TGCGCCAGCAGCTTGGCCTCCGGGACAGACAATGAGCAGTTCTTC. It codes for CASSLASGTDNEQFF.

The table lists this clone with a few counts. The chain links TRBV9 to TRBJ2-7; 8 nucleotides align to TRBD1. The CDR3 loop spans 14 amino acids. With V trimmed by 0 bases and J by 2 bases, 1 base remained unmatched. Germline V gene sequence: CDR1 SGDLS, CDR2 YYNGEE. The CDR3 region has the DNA TGTGCCAGCAGCGTAGGGACAGGGCCCTACGAGCAGTACTTC. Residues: CASSVGTGPYEQYF.

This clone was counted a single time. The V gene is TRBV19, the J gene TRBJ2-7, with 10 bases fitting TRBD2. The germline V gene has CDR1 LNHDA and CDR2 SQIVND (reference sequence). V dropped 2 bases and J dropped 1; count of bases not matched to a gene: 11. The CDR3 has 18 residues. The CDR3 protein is CASSISSSSSGRSYEQYF. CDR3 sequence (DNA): TGTGCCAGTAGTATATCCTCCTCCTCTAGCGGGAGATCCTACGAGCAGTACTTC. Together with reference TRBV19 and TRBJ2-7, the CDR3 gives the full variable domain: DGGITQSPKYLFRKEGQNVTLSCEQNLNHDAMYWYRQDPGQGLRLIYYSQIVNDFQKGDIAEGYSVSREKKESFPLTVTSAQKNPTAFYLCASSISSSSSGRSYEQYFGPGTRLTVT.

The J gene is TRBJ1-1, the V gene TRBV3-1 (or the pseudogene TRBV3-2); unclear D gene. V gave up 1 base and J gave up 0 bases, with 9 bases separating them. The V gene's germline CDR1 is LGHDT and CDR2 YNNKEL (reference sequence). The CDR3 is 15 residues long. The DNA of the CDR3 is TGTGCCAGCAGCCAAGTTCCAGACATGAACACTGAAGCTTTCTTT. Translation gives CASSQVPDMNTEAFF.

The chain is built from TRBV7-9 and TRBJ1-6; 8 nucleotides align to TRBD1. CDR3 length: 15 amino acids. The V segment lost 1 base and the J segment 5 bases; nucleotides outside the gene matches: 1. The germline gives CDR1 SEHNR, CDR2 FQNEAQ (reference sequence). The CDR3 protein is CASSLVQGDNSPLHF. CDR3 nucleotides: TGTGCCAGCAGCTTAGTACAGGGGGATAATTCACCCCTCCACTTT.